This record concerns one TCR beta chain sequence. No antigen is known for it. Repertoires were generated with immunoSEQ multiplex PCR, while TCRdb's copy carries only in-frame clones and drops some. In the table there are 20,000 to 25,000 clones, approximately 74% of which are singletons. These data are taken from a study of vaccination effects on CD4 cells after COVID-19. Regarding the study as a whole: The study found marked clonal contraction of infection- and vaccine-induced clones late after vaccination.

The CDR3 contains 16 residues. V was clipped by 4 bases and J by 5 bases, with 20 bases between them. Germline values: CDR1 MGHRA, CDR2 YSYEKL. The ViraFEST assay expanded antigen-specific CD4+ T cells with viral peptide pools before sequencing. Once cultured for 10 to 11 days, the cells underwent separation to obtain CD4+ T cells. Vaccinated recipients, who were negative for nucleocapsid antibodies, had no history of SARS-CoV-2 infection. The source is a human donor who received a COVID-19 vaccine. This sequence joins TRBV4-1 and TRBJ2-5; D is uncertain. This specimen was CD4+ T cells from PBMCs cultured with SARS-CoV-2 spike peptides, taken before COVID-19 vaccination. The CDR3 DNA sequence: TGCGCCAGCAGCCCGAGTCCCGAAGATGGTAGGGAGACCCAGTACTTC. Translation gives CASSPSPEDGRETQYF.